Presented here are 20 T cell receptor beta chains from one specimen sequenced in a study of identical twins. MiXCR was run by TCRdb on the 5' RACE reads, yielding one entry per CDR3 protein. The sample yields 1.5 million to 2 million distinct CDR3 sequences, under 35% seen once. The material sequenced was cord blood. The receptors derive from a newborn girl in good health.

Only a few counts were recorded for this clonotype. This chain uses TRBV4-1 with TRBJ1-2; the match to TRBD1 covers 7 bases. V was pared by 2 bases and J by 3 bases, with 9 bases of the junction left unmatched. Germline V gives CDR1 MGHRA, CDR2 YSYEKL. The CDR3 runs 16 residues. The chain's CDR3 is CASSQPRTGSYYGYTF. The CDR3 nucleotides are TGCGCCAGCAGCCAACCACGGACAGGTTCTTACTATGGCTACACCTTC.

This clonotype was picked up a small number of times. The rearrangement links TRBV20-1 to TRBJ1-6, with unresolved D. V was cut by 2 bases and J by 16 bases, with 6 bases left in between. Per germline, CDR1 DFQATT and CDR2 SNEGSKA (reference sequence). The CDR3 covers 9 residues. In nucleotides, the CDR3 is TGCAGTGCTAGACCCGGGCTCCACTTT. Translating it yields CSARPGLHF.

This clonotype was seen a handful of times. This chain joins TRBV20-1 and TRBJ2-1; no clear D. There are 13 residues in the CDR3. Germline lookup yields CDR1 DFQATT and CDR2 SNEGSKA (reference sequence). Trimming removed 3 bases from V and 1 base from J, with 7 bases in between. In nucleotides, the CDR3 is TGCAGTGCTAGCGGCGCATCCTACAATGAGCAGTTCTTC. This sequence encodes CSASGASYNEQFF.

This clonotype showed up just a few times. The rearrangement uses TRBV4-2 and TRBJ2-1, with a tentative D call TRBD2 (5 bases). Germline V lookup: CDR1 LGHNA, CDR2 YNFKEQ. The V and J ends lost 3 bases and 0 bases respectively, with 21 bases between them. The CDR3 runs 19 residues. The CDR3 protein is CASSQGQFQTGSSYNEQFF. Written as DNA, the CDR3 is TGTGCCAGCAGCCAGGGTCAGTTTCAGACGGGGAGCTCCTACAATGAGCAGTTCTTC.

The chain has TRBV18 and TRBJ2-1; D unresolved. Trimming took 0 bases from V and 7 from J, leaving 16 bases between them. The CDR3 extends over 16 amino acids. CDR1 is KGHSH, CDR2 LQKENI, per germline. This CDR3 is CASSPPVWPSSNEQFF. DNA for the CDR3: TGTGCCAGCTCACCACCGGTCTGGCCCTCTTCAAATGAGCAGTTCTTC.

The gene calls are TRBV7-9 and TRBJ1-6, with D possibly matching TRBD1 (6 bases). There are 15 residues in the CDR3. Germline loops: CDR1 SEHNR, CDR2 FQNEAQ (reference sequence). V dropped 3 bases and J dropped 8 bases, with 14 bases sitting between them. Here the CDR3 DNA reads TGTGCCAGCAGCTTCCGGACAGTCGCGGATTCACCCCTCCACTTT. Its protein product is CASSFRTVADSPLHF.

The count of this clonotype is one. V and J are TRBV5-1 and TRBJ2-5, with D maybe TRBD1 (5 bases). Trimming took 1 base from V and 11 from J, leaving 21 bases between them. In germline, CDR1 is SGHRS, CDR2 YFSETQ. The CDR3 sequence is 15 residues long. CDR3 residues: CASSLWTLSYNEQYF. The CDR3 nucleotides read TGCGCCAGCAGCTTGTGGACATTGTCCTACAATGAGCAGTACTTC.

This clonotype was counted between two and nine times. The chain links TRBV3-1 to TRBJ2-3; D not certain. V lost 6 bases and J 2 bases, leaving 15 bases between the germline ends. CDR3 size: 15 residues. The germline V gene has CDR1 LGHDT and CDR2 YNNKEL (reference sequence). The CDR3 coding sequence is TGTGCCAGCAGGCCCGGCCGGAGCAACACAGATACGCAGTATTTT. Translating gives CASRPGRSNTDTQYF.

The chain is built from TRBV6-1 and TRBJ1-3, with D perhaps matching TRBD1 (6 bases). Germline CDR1 MNHNS, CDR2 SASEGT. Trimming shortened V by 2 bases and J by 1 base, and 12 bases separated the two germline ends. This CDR3 region has 16 residues. The CDR3 nucleotides are TGTGCCAGCAGTGAACTTCCGGGACAATCTGGAAACACCATATATTTT. Its protein product is CASSELPGQSGNTIYF.

The chain combines TRBV21-1 with TRBJ2-1; TRBD1 is the table's D call, not checked against the DNA. TRBV21-1 is designated a pseudogene. This CDR3 comprises 13 residues. CDR3 bases: TGTGCCAGCAGCAAAGCAGGGGACAATGAGCAGTTCTTC. Translated, it gives CASSKAGDNEQFF.

Notes on this clonotype: One end of the junction does not line up with germline, which may come from a read error. This chain uses TRBV28 with TRBJ2-7, with TRBD2 matching 10 bases. The CDR3 sequence is 15 residues long. Germline CDR1 MDHEN, CDR2 SYDVKM. CDR3: CASSPAAGGPYQQYF. The CDR3 bases are TGTGCCAGCAGTCCCGCAGCGGGAGGGCCCTACCAGCAGTACTTC.

This clonotype was observed at least ten times. The chain links TRBV29-1 to TRBJ2-5; D tentatively reads TRBD1 or TRBD2 (5 bases each). Trimming shortened V by 6 bases and J by 2 bases, and 10 bases separated the two germline ends. CDR1 is SQVTM and CDR2 is ANQGSEA in the germline V gene. The CDR3 loop spans 12 amino acids. The CDR3 loop reads CSVQGVQETQYF. In nucleotides, the CDR3 is TGCAGCGTCCAGGGAGTACAAGAGACCCAGTACTTC. The full variable domain, its missing parts supplied by reference TRBV29-1 and TRBJ2-5, is SAVISQKPSRDICQRGTSLTIQCQVDSQVTMMFWYRQQPGQSLTLIATANQGSEATYESGFVIDKFPISRPNLTFSTLTVSNMSPEDSSIYLCSVQGVQETQYFGPGTRLLVL.

The V and J genes are TRBV20-1 and TRBJ2-1; D is possibly TRBD2 (6 bases). Germline V CDR1 and CDR2: DFQATT, SNEGSKA (reference sequence). The V end was cut by 3 bases, the J end by 5 bases, with 11 bases between. This CDR3 comprises 13 residues. CDR3 loop: CSASGSVNNEQFF. CDR3 coding DNA: TGCAGTGCTAGCGGGAGTGTCAACAATGAGCAGTTCTTC.

This clonotype was seen more than once but under ten times. The gene calls are TRBV7-2 and TRBJ2-7; TRBD2 aligns across 9 bases. The CDR3 runs 18 residues. V lost 4 bases to trimming and J lost 0 bases; unmatched junction nucleotides: 13. Germline V CDR1 and CDR2: SGHTA, FQGNSA. The CDR3 DNA sequence: TGTGCCAGCAGCTCTCGATGGGCGGGGGGGCCCGCCTCCTACGAGCAGTACTTC. Protein sequence: CASSSRWAGGPASYEQYF.

This clonotype was counted only a few times. The chain links TRBV29-1 to TRBJ2-5; D is tentatively TRBD1 or TRBD2 (6 bases each). Germline loops: CDR1 SQVTM, CDR2 ANQGSEA. This CDR3 comprises 12 residues. The V gene lost 3 bases and the J gene lost 5 bases, with 10 bases spanning the gap. The CDR3 DNA is TGCAGCGTTGAGAGGGGGAGGGAGACCCAGTACTTC. As protein: CSVERGRETQYF.

The chain uses TRBV11-2 and TRBJ2-7; TRBD2 matches 9 bases. V gave up 6 bases and J gave up 3 bases; unmatched junction bases: 15. The CDR3 length is 17 residues. Germline assignment: CDR1 SGHAT and CDR2 FQNNGV. CDR3 sequence (DNA): TGTGCCAGCAGAAACTCCCGGGGTAGCGGGAGATTCTACGAGCAGTACTTC. Its translation: CASRNSRGSGRFYEQYF.

The gene calls are TRBV5-6 and TRBJ1-1; the match to TRBD1 covers 9 bases. Trimming at V came to 4 bases and at J to 4 bases, leaving 8 bases not matched to a gene. This CDR3 spans 15 amino acids. From germline, CDR1 is SGHDT and CDR2 YYEEEE. CDR3 bases: TGTGCCAGCAGCCCACAGGGGGCGCGGGGCACTGAAGCTTTCTTT. This translates into CASSPQGARGTEAFF.

This clonotype was detected a few times. CDR3 coding DNA: TGTGCCAGCAGCTTCCTTCCGGGACAGGGGATAGACGAGCAGTACTTC. It yields the protein CASSFLPGQGIDEQYF. The chain links TRBV7-2 to TRBJ2-4, with TRBD1 matching 10 bases. The end of the DNA is better explained by TRBJ2-7, so the J call may be wrong. The germline V gene encodes CDR1 SGHTA and CDR2 FQGNSA. This CDR3 has 16 residues.

The chain is built from TRBV24-1 and TRBJ2-3; no clear D gene. V was trimmed by 4 bases and J by 5 bases, leaving 9 bases between them. The germline V gene encodes CDR1 KGHDR and CDR2 SFDVKD. CDR3 length: 13 residues. CDR3 loop: CATSEETQDTQYF. The DNA of the CDR3 is TGTGCCACCAGTGAAGAAACGCAAGATACGCAGTATTTT.

In its sample, this clonotype was seen a few times. The rearrangement uses TRBV21-1 and TRBJ2-7. TRBV21-1 is annotated as a pseudogene. The CDR3 consists of 13 residues. The CDR3 sequence is CASSKRFPYEQYF. The CDR3 nucleotides are TGTGCCAGCAGCAAAAGGTTTCCCTACGAGCAGTACTTC.